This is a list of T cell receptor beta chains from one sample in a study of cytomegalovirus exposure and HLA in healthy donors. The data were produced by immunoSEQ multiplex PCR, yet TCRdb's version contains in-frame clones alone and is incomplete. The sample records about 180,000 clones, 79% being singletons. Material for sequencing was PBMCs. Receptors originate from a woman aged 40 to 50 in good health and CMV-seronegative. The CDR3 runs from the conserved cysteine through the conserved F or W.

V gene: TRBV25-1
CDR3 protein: CASSQGRLPGGANVLTF

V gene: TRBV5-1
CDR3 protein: CASSLPTGLAGGEAYEQYF

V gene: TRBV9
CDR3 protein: CASSATGVTNGYTF

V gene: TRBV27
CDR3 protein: CASSFSQGTGGSPLHF

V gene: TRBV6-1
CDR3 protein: CASGDRSSYEQYF

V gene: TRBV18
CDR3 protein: CASSHRRGISYEQYF

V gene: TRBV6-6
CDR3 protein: CATKQVTDTQYF

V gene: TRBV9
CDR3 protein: CASSVRQGAGEQYF

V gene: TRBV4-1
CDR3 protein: CASSPRQGMGNQPQHF

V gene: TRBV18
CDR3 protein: CASSPGRDQPQHF

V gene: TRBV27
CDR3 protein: CASSLTGDTQYF

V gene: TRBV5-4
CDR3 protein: CASSPDLTVSPLHF

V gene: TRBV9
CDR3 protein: CASSSLAGGGGETQYF

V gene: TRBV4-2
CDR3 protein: CASSQQAGGASDTQYF

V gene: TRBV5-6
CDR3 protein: CASSPNWGRETQYF

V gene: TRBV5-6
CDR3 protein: CASTTGDRETQYF

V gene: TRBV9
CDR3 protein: CASSVVGRGGGNEQFF

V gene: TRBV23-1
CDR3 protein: CASSSSPGTSGRVLDTQYF

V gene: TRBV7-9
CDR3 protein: CASRLSGSTEAFF

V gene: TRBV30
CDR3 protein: CAWSVWTGQGTETQYF